The present T cell receptor (beta chain) was sequenced within a study of cytomegalovirus exposure and HLA in healthy donors. Broader study findings: Researchers catalogued over 150 TCR beta chains as cytomegalovirus-associated. There were a few CMV-associated chains whose specificity for CMV antigens was confirmed in vitro.

TCRdb keeps only in-frame clones here, not all; method: immunoSEQ multiplex PCR. The table includes 150,000 to 200,000 clones, 96% detected once. This clone came up once. What it recognizes is unknown. Within the sample, other DNA sequences also encode this same CDR3. The roughly 120-subject validation cohort, separate from the approximately 670-subject first cohort, included the donors. Germline CDR1 reads MNHEY; CDR2 reads SVGAGI. Trimming took off 6 bases at V and 3 bases at J, with 5 bases between the two ends. The CDR3 length is 11 residues. The sample taken for sequencing was PBMCs. This receptor was obtained from a woman younger than 30 in good health and CMV-seronegative. This chain links TRBV6-5 with TRBJ2-5; D is ambiguous. As DNA, the CDR3 is TGTGCCAGCAGCCTAGAAGAGACCCAGTACTTC. It is translated as CASSLEETQYF.